This TCR beta chain was identified in a study of shared clonotypes between healthy human individuals. Whole-study context: Per-donor plates numbered three CD4 naive, three CD4 memory, two CD8 naive and one CD8 memory.

The germline V and J ends were trimmed by 7 bases and 1 base, with 25 bases remaining between them. The CDR3 covers 18 residues. CDR1 SEHNR and CDR2 FQNEAQ come from the germline V gene (reference sequence). Clones were read by immunoSEQ multiplex PCR, and TCRdb kept only the in-frame ones, dropping some. The sample has about 2.4 million clones; more than 85% are singletons. The receptor was derived from a man younger than 35 in good health. Some clones in this sample may be carry-over from other donors' samples. The V gene is TRBV7-9, the J gene TRBJ1-1; possible D gene TRBD1, 5 bases. The sequenced material came from naive CD4+ T cells from PBMCs. Subset given: CD45RA+ positively selected. In DNA, the CDR3 is TGTGCCAGCACCAACTCCTCACCCGGACAAAAGGGGAACACTGAAGCTTTCTTT. Translation: CASTNSSPGQKGNTEAFF.